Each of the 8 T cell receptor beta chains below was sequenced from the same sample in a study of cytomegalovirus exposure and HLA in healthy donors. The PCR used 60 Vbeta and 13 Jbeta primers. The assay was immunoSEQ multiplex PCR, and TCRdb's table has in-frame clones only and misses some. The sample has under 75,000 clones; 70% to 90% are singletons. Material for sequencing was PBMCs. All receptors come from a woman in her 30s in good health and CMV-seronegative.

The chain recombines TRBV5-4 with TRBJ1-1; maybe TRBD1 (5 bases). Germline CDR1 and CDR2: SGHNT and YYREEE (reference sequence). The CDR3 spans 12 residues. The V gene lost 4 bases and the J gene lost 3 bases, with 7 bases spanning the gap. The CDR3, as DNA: TGTGCCAGCAGCCCAGGGCACACTGAAGCTTTCTTT. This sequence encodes CASSPGHTEAFF.

CDR3 coding DNA: TGTGCCACCAGCAGCGGACAGGGAACCATGAACACTGAAGCTTTCTTT. Protein sequence: CATSSGQGTMNTEAFF. The genes are TRBV15 and TRBJ1-1; 8 bases are a match to TRBD1. The CDR3 runs to 16 residues. The V gene's germline CDR1 is LNHNV and CDR2 YYDKDF (reference sequence). V lost 3 bases to trimming and J lost 0 bases; unmatched junction nucleotides: 6.

The CDR3 nucleotides read TGTGCCAGCAGCTTAGCGAGGGGGAATCAGCCCCAGCATTTT. Its translation is CASSLARGNQPQHF. This chain connects TRBV7-2 to TRBJ1-5, with D tentatively TRBD1 (6 bases). Looked up from germline, CDR1 is SGHTA and CDR2 is FQGNSA. The V gene lost 0 bases and the J gene lost 4 bases, with 7 bases spanning the gap. The CDR3 length is 14 residues.

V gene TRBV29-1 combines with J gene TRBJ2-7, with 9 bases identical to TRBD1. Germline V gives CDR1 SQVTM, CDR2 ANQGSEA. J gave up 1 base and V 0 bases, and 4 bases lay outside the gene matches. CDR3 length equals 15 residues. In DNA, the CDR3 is TGCAGCGTTGAAGATCCGGACAGGGGATCCTACGAGCAGTACTTC. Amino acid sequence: CSVEDPDRGSYEQYF.

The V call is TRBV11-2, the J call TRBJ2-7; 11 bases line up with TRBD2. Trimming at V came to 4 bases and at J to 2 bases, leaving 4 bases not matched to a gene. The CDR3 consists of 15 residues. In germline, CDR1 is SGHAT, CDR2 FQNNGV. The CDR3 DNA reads TGTGCCAGCAGCTGGGGGACTAGCGGTACCTACGAGCAGTACTTC. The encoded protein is CASSWGTSGTYEQYF.

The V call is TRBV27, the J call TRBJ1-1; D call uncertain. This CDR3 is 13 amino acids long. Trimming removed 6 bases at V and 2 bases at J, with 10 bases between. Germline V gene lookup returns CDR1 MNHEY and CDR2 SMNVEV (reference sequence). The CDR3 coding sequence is TGTGCCAGCAGGCAACAGCTTAACACTGAAGCTTTCTTT. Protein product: CASRQQLNTEAFF.

The DNA for the CDR3 is TGTGCCAGCAGCTCCGATGAGGGCCGGGTCTACGAGCAGTACTTC. It is translated as CASSSDEGRVYEQYF. This chain links TRBV11-3 with TRBJ2-5, with D perhaps TRBD2 (5 bases). The end of the DNA fits TRBJ2-7 better, so the J call may be wrong. The V gene's germline CDR1 is SGHNT and CDR2 YENEEA. The CDR3 covers 15 residues.

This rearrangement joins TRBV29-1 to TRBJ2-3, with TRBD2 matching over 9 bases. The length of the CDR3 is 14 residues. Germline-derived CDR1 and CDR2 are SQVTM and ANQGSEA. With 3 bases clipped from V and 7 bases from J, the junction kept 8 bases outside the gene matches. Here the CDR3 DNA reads TGCAGCGTTGATATGCGGCTAGCGGGGAATACGCAGTATTTT. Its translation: CSVDMRLAGNTQYF.